At least ten counts were recorded for the clone carrying this T cell receptor beta chain. Its target is not known. The data derive from a study of T cells after yellow fever vaccination. Study details: The authors prepared low-cell-number fractions using SMART-Seq v4 Ultra Low Input. Study conclusions and caveats: FACS-sorted repertoires could harbor abundant contaminating bulk-population clonotypes. The study re-detected most primary-vaccination clones after the booster (roughly 96% CD4, roughly 88% CD8).

V gave up 3 bases and J gave up 3 bases; unmatched junction bases: 11. CDR3 length: 17 residues. Germline CDR1 and CDR2: MNHNS and SASEGT. In TCRdb, the 5' RACE reads were re-called with MiXCR into one record per CDR3 protein. The data contain 300,000 to 350,000 distinct CDR3 sequences, 3% to 4.5% of them singletons. This sequence was found in a man aged 18-30 years who received the YFV17D yellow fever vaccine. The source material was PBMCs, sampled 5 days after the yellow fever booster vaccination. The chain uses TRBV6-1 and TRBJ2-3; 8 nucleotides align to TRBD2. The CDR3 reads CASSDSPGGARTDTQYF. For the CDR3, the DNA is TGTGCCAGCAGTGATTCGCCCGGGGGGGCCCGGACAGATACGCAGTATTTT.